This record covers a single T cell receptor beta chain. Its antigen is still unknown. This sample was included in a study of identical twins. This CDR3 contains 15 residues. Germline V gives CDR1 DFQATT, CDR2 SNEGSKA (reference sequence). V was pared by 3 bases and J by 1 base, with 4 bases of the junction left unmatched. cDNA carried unique molecular identifiers, and a universal primer site was added by template switching. TCRdb itself ran the 5' RACE reads through MiXCR, one entry per CDR3 protein. The sample includes around 490,000 distinct CDR3 sequences, 14% of them seen just once. Findings of the study overall: The more abundant beta clonotypes in cord blood had fewer insertions, and memory repertoires did not show this.

These sequences were also reported in another study, on yellow fever vaccine responses in identical twins.

The chain couples TRBV20-1 to TRBJ2-3, with 10 bases aligning to TRBD2. Material for sequencing was CD4+ T cells sorted from blood. The receptor's source is a woman aged 18-30 years in good health. CDR3 DNA sequence: TGCAGTGCTAGTTATCTAGCGGGAGGCACAGATACGCAGTATTTT. Protein: CSASYLAGGTDTQYF.